This entry lists 27 T cell receptor beta chains sequenced from one sample in a study of cytomegalovirus exposure and HLA in healthy donors (dated by TCRdb to about 2017). Library creation used the immunoSEQ multiplex PCR assay. For the multiplex PCR, a mixture combining 60 forward primers for TCR Vbeta segments and 13 reverse primers for TCR Jbeta segments was used. Sourced from immuneACCESS, this table was stored by TCRdb with only in-frame sequences that have V and J called. A share of the clones is absent; for the studies checked, an unresolved V gene accounts for under half, and the remainder has no known explanation. The sample yields around 49,000 clones; around three quarters were counted once. Clones ranked in the top ten supply around 8.1% of the sample. Specimen: PBMCs. These receptors all stem from a man aged 30 to 39 in good health and CMV-seropositive.

The chain uses TRBV4-2 and TRBJ2-5; TRBD1 matches 10 bases. The assigned J gene may be wrong: the sequence end matches TRBJ2-7 better. The germline V gene encodes CDR1 LGHNA and CDR2 YNFKEQ. This CDR3 contains 15 residues. CDR3 residues: CASRQNRGQGYEQYF. In nucleotides, the CDR3 is TGTGCCAGCAGGCAAAATAGGGGACAGGGGTACGAGCAGTACTTC.

The chain employs TRBV6-5 and TRBJ1-4; the D gene is possibly TRBD1 (6 bases). CDR1 and CDR2 from the germline V gene are MNHEY and SVGAGI. This CDR3 region has 15 residues. The V end was cut by 4 bases, the J end by 7 bases, with 16 bases between. The DNA of the CDR3 is TGTGCCAGCAGTTTCAGGGGCCTCCCTACTGAAAAACTGTTTTTT. Amino acids: CASSFRGLPTEKLFF.

This chain links TRBV18 with TRBJ1-2; D possibly corresponds to TRBD1 (5 bases). Looked up from germline, CDR1 is KGHSH and CDR2 is LQKENI. Trimming took off 8 bases at V and 2 bases at J, with 15 bases between the two ends. The CDR3 sequence is 14 residues long. CDR3 protein: CASVPRETNYGYTF. The CDR3 bases are TGTGCCAGCGTACCCAGGGAAACCAACTATGGCTACACCTTC.

The chain is built from TRBV18 and TRBJ2-7; no clear D. Germline CDR1 reads KGHSH; CDR2 reads LQKENI. The V end was cut by 2 bases, the J end by 6 bases, with 11 bases between. The CDR3 is 13 residues long. The CDR3, as DNA: TGTGCCAGCTCACCAACGACGGCTAGCGAGCAGTACTTC. Translated, it gives CASSPTTASEQYF.

V and J are TRBV29-1 and TRBJ1-2; 9 nucleotides match TRBD1. The CDR3 sequence is 14 residues long. The germline gives CDR1 SQVTM, CDR2 ANQGSEA. Trimming took 7 bases from V and 1 from J; bases not matched to a gene: 7. As DNA, the CDR3 is TGCAGCGCACTTGGACAGGGGCTTAACTATGGCTACACCTTC. It translates to CSALGQGLNYGYTF.

V gene TRBV7-9 combines with J gene TRBJ2-2, with a possible D match to TRBD2 (6 bases). CDR1 is SEHNR, CDR2 FQNEAQ, per germline (reference sequence). This CDR3 has 15 amino acids. The germline V and J ends were trimmed by 5 bases and 4 bases, with 14 bases remaining between them. Here the CDR3 reads CASSLAGWITGELFF. The CDR3 bases are TGTGCCAGCAGCCTTGCGGGGTGGATCACCGGGGAGCTGTTTTTT.

In this sample, this clone turned up a few times. The chain employs TRBV4-1 and TRBJ2-7, with D perhaps TRBD1 (5 bases). The CDR3 length is 15 residues. Per germline, CDR1 MGHRA and CDR2 YSYEKL. The V gene lost 4 bases and the J gene lost 2 bases, with 15 bases spanning the gap. The CDR3 reads CASSPVVRGTYEQYF. In DNA form, the CDR3 reads TGCGCCAGCAGCCCGGTCGTAAGGGGCACCTACGAGCAGTACTTC.

The chain is built from TRBV4-1 and TRBJ2-1, with 7 bases identical to TRBD2. V dropped 1 base and J dropped 5; count of bases not matched to a gene: 5. The germline V gene encodes CDR1 MGHRA and CDR2 YSYEKL. There are 15 residues in the CDR3. CDR3 nucleotides: TGCGCCAGCAGCCAAGCGGCTAGCGGTGACAATGAGCAGTTCTTC. Amino acid sequence: CASSQAASGDNEQFF.

The chain is built from TRBV7-9 and TRBJ1-1, with a weak D call TRBD1 (5 bases). Germline assignment: CDR1 SEHNR and CDR2 FQNEAQ (reference sequence). The CDR3 contains 12 residues. Here the CDR3 reads CGGGEGDTEAFF. The CDR3 coding sequence is TGTGGGGGCGGGGAAGGTGACACTGAAGCTTTCTTT.

This clone was observed once. The rearrangement links TRBV7-6 to TRBJ2-3; D might be TRBD1 (6 bases). The germline V and J ends were trimmed by 5 bases and 2 bases, with 14 bases remaining between them. This CDR3 region has 15 residues. The germline V gene encodes CDR1 SGHVS and CDR2 FNYEAQ. The chain's CDR3 is CASSRRDTTTDTQYF. CDR3 nucleotide sequence: TGTGCCAGCAGCCGTCGGGACACCACCACAGATACGCAGTATTTT.

The genes are TRBV5-6 and TRBJ1-1; perhaps TRBD1 as D (6 bases). The V end was cut by 0 bases, the J end by 6 bases, with 24 bases between. CDR1 is SGHDT and CDR2 is YYEEEE in the germline V gene. The CDR3 contains 18 residues. The CDR3 region has the DNA TGTGCCAGCAGCTTGGCTCCCGCTCAGGGGTTTGTGGTCCCTGAAGCTTTCTTT. It specifies CASSLAPAQGFVVPEAFF.

The rearrangement uses TRBV9 and TRBJ1-4, with D tentatively TRBD1 (6 bases). This CDR3 region has 16 residues. Trimming left V 4 bases short and J 0 bases short, with 13 bases between. The germline gives CDR1 SGDLS, CDR2 YYNGEE. Written as DNA, the CDR3 is TGTGCCAGCAGCCCCGGACAGAAAGCAACTAATGAAAAACTGTTTTTT. Protein: CASSPGQKATNEKLFF. Variable domain in full (rest from reference TRBV9 and TRBJ1-4): DSGVTQTPKHLITATGQRVTLRCSPRSGDLSVYWYQQSLDQGLQFLIQYYNGEERAKGNILERFSAQQFPDLHSELNLSSLELGDSALYFCASSPGQKATNEKLFFGSGTQLSVL.

The gene calls are TRBV7-2 and TRBJ2-7, with unresolved D. This CDR3 has 16 residues. In germline, CDR1 is SGHTA, CDR2 FQGNSA. V lost 1 base and J 6 bases, leaving 19 bases between the germline ends. CDR3 in DNA: TGTGCCAGCAGCTTAGGTCGCGTGTACCAAACCGGCGAGCAGTACTTC. Protein: CASSLGRVYQTGEQYF.

V gene TRBV6-5 combines with J gene TRBJ2-5, with 8 nucleotides matching TRBD2. The J call may be wrong; the DNA end is better matched by TRBJ2-7. Germline V gives CDR1 MNHEY, CDR2 SVGAGI. The CDR3 is made up of 13 amino acids. The CDR3 reads CASTRGGRDEQYF. The CDR3 region has the DNA TGTGCCAGCACTCGGGGGGGGCGGGACGAGCAGTACTTC.

The V and J genes are TRBV27 and TRBJ1-5, with a weak D call TRBD1 (6 bases). Germline CDR1 is MNHEY and CDR2 is SMNVEV (reference sequence). V was pared by 6 bases and J by 0 bases, with 12 bases between. This CDR3 has 15 amino acids. The CDR3 here is CASRPDRRSNQPQHF. In DNA, the CDR3 is TGTGCCAGCAGACCCGACAGGCGTAGCAATCAGCCCCAGCATTTT.

V usage is TRBV19 and J usage is TRBJ1-6; D is perhaps TRBD1 (5 bases). V was shortened by 4 bases and J by 8 bases, with 12 bases between the two germline ends. This CDR3 is built from 14 residues. Germline V gene sequence: CDR1 LNHDA, CDR2 SQIVND (reference sequence). CDR3 loop: CASSSRRADSPLHF. CDR3 coding DNA: TGTGCCAGTAGTAGCCGCAGGGCGGATTCACCCCTCCACTTT. Variable domain in full (rest from reference TRBV19 and TRBJ1-6): DGGITQSPKYLFRKEGQNVTLSCEQNLNHDAMYWYRQDPGQGLRLIYYSQIVNDFQKGDIAEGYSVSREKKESFPLTVTSAQKNPTAFYLCASSSRRADSPLHFGNGTRLTVT.

The chain couples TRBV5-1 to TRBJ2-7; D is possibly TRBD1 (6 bases). The V end lost 1 base, the J end lost 2 bases, and 10 bases lay between the germline ends. CDR3 size: 14 residues. Germline V gene lookup returns CDR1 SGHRS and CDR2 YFSETQ. The CDR3 loop reads CASSLTGSPYEQYF. The CDR3 bases are TGCGCCAGCAGCTTGACAGGGTCTCCCTACGAGCAGTACTTC.

V and J are TRBV6-6 and TRBJ1-5; 9 bases match TRBD1. CDR3 length equals 14 residues. Germline loops: CDR1 MNHNY, CDR2 SVGAGI (reference sequence). V lost 7 bases, J lost 7 bases, and 8 bases stayed unmatched. CDR3 DNA: TGTGCCAGCACCGGAGGGACAGGGTACCAGCCCCAGCATTTT. Protein sequence: CASTGGTGYQPQHF.

This rearrangement joins TRBV7-9 to TRBJ2-2; TRBD1 matches at 8 bases. Trimming cost V 5 bases and J 4 bases; bases outside gene matches: 3. The CDR3 is 14 amino acids. From germline, CDR1 is SEHNR and CDR2 FQNEAQ (reference sequence). CDR3: CASSVRGLTGELFF. CDR3 in DNA: TGTGCCAGCAGCGTCAGGGGGCTCACCGGGGAGCTGTTTTTT.

This clone was detected only a few times. CDR3 residues: CASSVGQGSNTIYF. The CDR3, as DNA: TGTGCCAGCAGCGTAGGACAGGGGTCAAACACCATATATTTT. V is TRBV9 and J is TRBJ1-3, with 8 nucleotides matching TRBD1. CDR3 length equals 14 residues. V shed 0 bases, J shed 6 bases, and the junction held 2 bases outside the gene matches. CDR1 is SGDLS, CDR2 YYNGEE, per germline.

The chain employs TRBV6-5 and TRBJ2-2, with no clear D. This CDR3 spans 13 amino acids. V shed 4 bases and J shed 4 bases, with 7 bases lying between them. Germline-derived CDR1 and CDR2 are MNHEY and SVGAGI. In DNA form, the CDR3 reads TGTGCCAGCAGTTTAGCACTCACCGGGGAGCTGTTTTTT. Translation gives CASSLALTGELFF.

The table lists this clone with a few counts. This chain links TRBV21-1 with TRBJ1-5; the D segment call TRBD1 is taken from the table without a DNA check. TRBV21-1 is a pseudogene locus. The CDR3 covers 19 residues. The CDR3: CASSKESRTGKHGNQPQHF. The DNA for the CDR3 is TGTGCCAGCAGCAAAGAAAGCCGGACAGGGAAGCACGGCAATCAGCCCCAGCATTTT.

V gene TRBV27 combines with J gene TRBJ1-2, with 9 bases matching TRBD1. V lost 6 bases, J lost 7 bases, and 9 bases stayed unmatched. This CDR3 comprises 14 residues. Germline loops: CDR1 MNHEY, CDR2 SMNVEV (reference sequence). In DNA form, the CDR3 reads TGTGCCAGCAGGGGGGAACAGGGGGCTCTTGGCTACACCTTC. It is translated as CASRGEQGALGYTF.

This chain uses TRBV19 with TRBJ2-1; 10 bases match TRBD2. Unmatched junction bases numbered 7, after V lost 7 bases and J lost 4 bases. This CDR3 is built from 15 residues. The V gene's germline CDR1 is LNHDA and CDR2 SQIVND (reference sequence). Here the CDR3 reads CASTESGGAYNEQFF. The CDR3 DNA follows: TGTGCCAGTACAGAGAGCGGGGGGGCGTACAATGAGCAGTTCTTC.

The chain carries TRBV5-4 and TRBJ2-3, with 11 bases lining up with TRBD2. This CDR3 contains 17 residues. Germline V gene lookup returns CDR1 SGHNT and CDR2 YYREEE (reference sequence). Unmatched junction bases numbered 8, after V lost 1 base and J lost 4 bases. The CDR3 coding sequence is TGTGCCAGCAGCTTGAAGGCTAGCGGGGGGCCAGCAGATACGCAGTATTTT. It yields the protein CASSLKASGGPADTQYF.

The chain employs TRBV12-2 and TRBJ2-7; the DNA was not used to check the table's D call, TRBD2. TRBV12-2 constitutes a pseudogene. The CDR3 sequence is 17 residues long. The CDR3 sequence: CASRLGARPLSPYEQYF. The CDR3, as DNA: TGTGCAAGTCGCTTAGGCGCGCGGCCCCTGAGCCCCTACGAGCAGTACTTC.

The CDR3 sequence is CASSFRQGNTGELFF. CDR3 nucleotides: TGTGCCAGCAGTTTCAGACAGGGGAACACCGGGGAGCTGTTTTTT. V and J are TRBV6-5 and TRBJ2-2, with 7 bases that match TRBD1. There are 15 residues in the CDR3. The trim removed 4 bases at V and 1 base at J, leaving 3 bases unmatched. Germline CDR1 reads MNHEY; CDR2 reads SVGAGI.